The TCR beta chain described here comes from a study of T cell repertoires in cytomegalovirus infection. Study as a whole: Both CMV infection and a matching HLA type were indicated by public TCR beta signatures. Notes on the study in general: HLA-C-restricted CMV clonotypes gave the most frequent clonotype in two of eight donors.

TCRdb passed the reads through MiXCR, listing each CDR3 protein once. The sample holds 200,000 to 300,000 distinct CDR3 sequences, 12% seen once. Trimming stripped 6 bases from V and 0 bases from J, with 15 bases between. This CDR3 spans 17 amino acids. This clonotype was seen ten or more times. Its antigen is as yet unknown. The clonotype was recovered from a human donor in good health (CMV status not recorded). Some clones in this sample may be carry-over from other donors' samples. The V call is TRBV12-3 or TRBV12-4, the J call TRBJ2-6; D uncertain. The sequencing input was PBMCs. The CDR3 bases are TGTGCCAGCAGACCAAAATTTACAGACTCTGGGGCCAACGTCCTGACTTTC. Amino acids: CASRPKFTDSGANVLTF.